Listed below are T cell receptor beta chains from one sample, sequenced in a study of breast tumors, draining lymph nodes, adjacent tissues. TCRdb reanalysed the multiplex PCR reads using MiXCR and keeps one entry per CDR3 protein. The table shows some 200,000 distinct CDR3 sequences, with 31% occurring only once. The sample comprised axillary lymph node tissue. The source of these receptors is a female donor with breast cancer. Some clones in this sample may be carry-over from other donors' samples. CDR3s include the opening cysteine and the closing phenylalanine or tryptophan. Each record gives: clone size, V gene, D gene, J gene, CDR3 protein, CDR3 DNA. D genes are given only for firm matches. Expanded clones are given a class, and other clones once, few, many or no size at all.

many	TRBV3-1	.	TRBJ1-6	CASSQGWDSPLHF	TGTGCCAGCAGCCAAGGATGGGATTCACCCCTCCACTTT
many	TRBV18	.	TRBJ2-2	CASSPTGELFF	TGTGCCAGCTCTCCCACCGGGGAGCTGTTTTTT
few	TRBV6-2/TRBV6-3	TRBD1	TRBJ2-1	CASSYSGPGQGGYNEQFF	TGTGCCAGCAGTTACTCTGGGCCGGGACAGGGAGGGTACAATGAGCAGTTCTTC
many	TRBV18	.	TRBJ2-7	CASSPQPQGGEQYF	TGTGCCAGCTCACCACAACCACAGGGAGGCGAGCAGTACTTC
once	TRBV9	TRBD1	TRBJ2-3	CASSSWTGTDTQYF	TGTGCCAGCAGCTCCTGGACAGGGACCGACACGCAGTATTTT
few	TRBV28	.	TRBJ1-5	CASRQTVSNQPQHF	TGTGCCAGCAGACAGACAGTTAGCAATCAGCCCCAGCATTTT
many	TRBV20-1	.	TRBJ2-1	CSARGSNNEQFF	TGCAGTGCTAGGGGCAGCAACAATGAGCAGTTCTTC
many	TRBV5-4	.	TRBJ1-2	CASSYQTGSNGYTF	TGTGCCAGCAGCTATCAAACAGGGAGTAATGGCTACACCTTC
few	TRBV13	.	TRBJ2-1	CASSSRGGLGNEQFF	TGTGCCAGCAGCTCCCGGGGAGGATTAGGGAATGAGCAGTTCTTC
.	TRBV7-2	TRBD2	TRBJ2-3	CASSSGLAGTSADTQYF	TGTGCCAGCAGCTCCGGACTAGCGGGGACTAGCGCAGATACGCAGTATTTT
many	TRBV3-1	.	TRBJ2-1	CASSLSGTSNEQFF	TGTGCCAGCAGCCTTTCCGGGACCTCGAATGAGCAGTTCTTC
many	TRBV5-1	.	TRBJ2-1	CASSWAFGDNEQFF	TGCGCCAGCAGCTGGGCCTTCGGGGACAATGAGCAGTTCTTC
many	TRBV20-1	TRBD2	TRBJ2-2	CSASPLPGTSGRRGNTGELFF	TGCAGTGCAAGTCCACTCCCCGGGACTAGCGGGAGACGGGGGAACACCGGGGAGCTGTTTTTT
many	TRBV19	TRBD1	TRBJ2-2	CASSHWTGGSDGELFF	TGTGCCAGTAGCCATTGGACAGGGGGCTCCGACGGGGAGCTGTTTTTT
many	TRBV5-8	.	TRBJ1-2	CASSGGRSHSNYGYTF	TGTGCCAGCAGCGGCGGACGGAGCCATTCTAACTATGGCTACACCTTC
.	TRBV7-2	TRBD2	TRBJ2-6	CASGRRTSASSGAHVLTF	TGTGCCAGCGGCCGCCGGACTAGCGCAAGCTCTGGGGCCCACGTCCTGACTTTC
.	TRBV20-1	TRBD1	TRBJ2-4	CSATRTGDTNIQYF	TGCAGTGCTACCCGGACAGGGGATACCAACATTCAGTACTTC
.	TRBV5-6	.	TRBJ1-5	CASSQGRGGQPQHF	TGTGCCAGCAGCCAAGGGCGCGGGGGTCAGCCCCAGCATTTT
.	TRBV19	TRBD1	TRBJ1-1	CASISGGADTEAFF	TGTGCCAGTATTTCAGGGGGCGCGGACACTGAAGCTTTCTTT
many	TRBV7-3	TRBD1	TRBJ1-2	CASSPTGGSGYTF	TGTGCCAGCAGCCCGACAGGGGGGAGCGGCTACACCTTC
many	TRBV6-5	TRBD1	TRBJ1-4	CASSYSTGGEKLFF	TGTGCCAGCAGTTACTCGACAGGGGGGGAAAAACTGTTTTTT
many	TRBV7-9	.	TRBJ2-2	CASSLAPLRAGELFF	TGTGCCAGCAGCTTAGCCCCCCTAAGGGCCGGGGAGCTGTTTTTT
.	TRBV7-8	TRBD1	TRBJ1-6	CASSFRGTLPYNSPLHF	TGTGCCAGCAGCTTCAGGGGGACTTTGCCCTATAATTCACCCCTCCACTTT
.	TRBV20-1	.	TRBJ2-7	CSARWGGIHEQYF	TGCAGTGCTAGGTGGGGAGGCATCCACGAGCAGTACTTC
few	TRBV18	.	TRBJ1-5	CASSPQTVYSNQPQHF	TGTGCCAGCTCACCCCAAACAGTGTATAGCAATCAGCCCCAGCATTTT
.	TRBV7-9	.	TRBJ1-4	CASSHHMGEGLFF	TGTGCCAGCAGTCACCATATGGGAGAAGGACTGTTTTTT
many	TRBV7-6	.	TRBJ2-5	CASSLGGSQETQYF	TGTGCCAGCAGCTTAGGCGGCAGCCAAGAGACCCAGTACTTC
many	TRBV20-1	.	TRBJ1-2	CSARDYTGYGYTF	TGCAGTGCTAGGGACTACACGGGGTATGGCTACACCTTC
.	TRBV7-6	.	TRBJ2-1	CASSSLGPWGNEQFF	TGTGCCAGCAGCTCCCTGGGCCCCTGGGGCAATGAGCAGTTCTTC
.	TRBV24-1	.	TRBJ2-5	CATSDRNRGGESETQYF	TGTGCCACCAGTGATCGCAACAGGGGGGGGGAAAGCGAGACCCAGTACTTC
many	TRBV19	.	TRBJ1-4	CASIMTLGLTNEKLFF	TGTGCCAGTATCATGACTTTGGGACTTACTAATGAAAAACTGTTTTTT
many	TRBV6-6	.	TRBJ1-4	CASSYSKGGQNEKLFF	TGTGCCAGCAGTTACTCGAAAGGAGGACAGAATGAAAAACTGTTTTTT
.	TRBV20-1	.	TRBJ2-1	CSAPADRYNEQSF	TGCAGCGCCCCCGCAGACAGATACAATGAGCAGTCCTTC
.	TRBV12-1	.	TRBJ2-1	CASSSGTALAVEQFF	TGTGCCAGCAGCTCCGGGACAGCACTAGCTGTTGAGCAGTTCTTC
.	TRBV10-3	.	TRBJ1-1	CAISDIKVEELEAFF	TGTGCCATCAGTGACATAAAAGTCGAGGAACTGGAAGCTTTCTTT
many	TRBV20-1	.	TRBJ2-3	CSARAGWGPSTDTQYF	TGCAGTGCTAGAGCCGGCTGGGGACCCAGCACAGATACGCAGTATTTT
.	TRBV5-1	.	TRBJ2-1	CASSGHDNEQFF	TGCGCCAGCAGCGGACACGACAATGAGCAGTTCTTC
.	TRBV7-3	.	TRBJ2-3	CASSPQDGGEYF	TGTGCCAGCAGCCCACAGGACGGGGGAGAGTATTTT
many	TRBV10-3	.	TRBJ1-5	CATQAGGNQPQHF	TGTGCCACGCAAGCTGGGGGGAATCAGCCCCAGCATTTT
.	TRBV7-2	TRBD2	TRBJ2-5	CASSLRIAGDNQEPQYF	TGTGCCAGCAGCTTAAGGATAGCGGGGGACAACCAAGAGCCCCAGTACTTC
many	TRBV7-9	.	TRBJ1-3	CASRYGGNTIYF	TGTGCCAGCAGATATGGTGGAAACACCATATATTTT
.	TRBV6-4	.	TRBJ1-4	CASSESGVGVNEKLFF	TGTGCCAGCAGTGAATCGGGCGTCGGGGTAAATGAAAAACTGTTTTTT
many	TRBV6-5	.	TRBJ1-2	CASSTGKHYGYTF	TGTGCCAGCAGCACAGGGAAGCACTATGGCTACACCTTC
.	TRBV18	TRBD1	TRBJ2-3	CASSEGQGASDTQYF	TGTGCCAGCTCGGAGGGACAGGGGGCCTCAGATACGCAGTATTTT
many	TRBV5-1	TRBD1	TRBJ2-6	CASSPTGAGANVLTF	TGCGCCAGCAGCCCCACAGGGGCTGGGGCCAACGTCCTGACTTTC